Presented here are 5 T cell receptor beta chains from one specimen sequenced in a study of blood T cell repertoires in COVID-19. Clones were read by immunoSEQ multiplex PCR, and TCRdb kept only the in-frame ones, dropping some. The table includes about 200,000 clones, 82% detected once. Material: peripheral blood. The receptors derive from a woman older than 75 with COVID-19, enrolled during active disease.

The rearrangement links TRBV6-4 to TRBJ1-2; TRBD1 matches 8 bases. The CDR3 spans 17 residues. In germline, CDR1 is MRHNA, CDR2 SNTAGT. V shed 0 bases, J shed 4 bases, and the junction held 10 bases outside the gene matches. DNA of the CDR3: TGTGCCAGCAGTGACTCTGAAATGACAGGGGCCTTCTATGGCTACACCTTC. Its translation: CASSDSEMTGAFYGYTF.

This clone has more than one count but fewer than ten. The CDR3 DNA sequence: TGTGCCAGCACTTTGTTCGTTGATTCACCCCTCCACTTT. Residues: CASTLFVDSPLHF. The chain joins TRBV12-3 or TRBV12-4 to TRBJ1-6; no firm D call. CDR3 length equals 13 residues. Trimming took off 7 bases at V and 8 bases at J, with 12 bases between the two ends.

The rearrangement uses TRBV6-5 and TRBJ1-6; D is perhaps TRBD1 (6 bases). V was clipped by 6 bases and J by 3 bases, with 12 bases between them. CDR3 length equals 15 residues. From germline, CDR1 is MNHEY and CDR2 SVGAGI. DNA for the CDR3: TGTGCCAGCAGGGGAGGGGGAGACTATAATTCACCCCTCCACTTT. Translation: CASRGGGDYNSPLHF.

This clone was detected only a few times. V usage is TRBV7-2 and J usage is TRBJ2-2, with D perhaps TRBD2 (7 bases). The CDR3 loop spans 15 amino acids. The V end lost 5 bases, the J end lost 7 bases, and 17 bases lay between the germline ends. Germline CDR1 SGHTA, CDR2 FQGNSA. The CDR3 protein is CASSMGRGRGGELFF. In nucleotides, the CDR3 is TGTGCCAGCAGCATGGGGCGGGGGCGAGGCGGGGAGCTGTTTTTT.

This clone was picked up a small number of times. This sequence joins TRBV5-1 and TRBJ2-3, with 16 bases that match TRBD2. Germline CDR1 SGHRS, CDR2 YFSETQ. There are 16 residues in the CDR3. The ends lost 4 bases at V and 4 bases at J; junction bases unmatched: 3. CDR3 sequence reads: CASSGGTSGRADTQYF. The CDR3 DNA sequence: TGCGCCAGCAGCGGCGGGACTAGCGGGAGGGCAGATACGCAGTATTTT.